This T cell receptor beta chain was identified during a study of identical twins (dated by TCRdb to the mid-2010s). With respect to the entire study: TCR alpha and beta repertoires from monozygotic twins, unrelated adults of various ages and cord blood were deep-sequenced to test whether fetal clonotypes persist. To rule out contamination, the twin experiments were replicated at different times with different library preparation protocols.

Only healthy Caucasian donors were included. Three pairs of female monozygotic twins, all aged about 18 to 29 years, made up the twin cohort. Positive isolation kits from Invitrogen were used to isolate CD4+ and CD8+ T cell populations. The library was prepared using 5' RACE. Sequencing instrument: Illumina HiSeq 2000. A universal primer binding site was added through template switching, and the final cDNA carried a unique molecular identifier so that TCR cDNA molecules could be counted accurately. First-strand cDNA for TCR alpha and beta chains was synthesized from specific primers in the conserved constant-segment region. To control for contamination, each cDNA library was double barcoded with a SMART-Mk sample barcode plus Illumina barcodes. TruSeq adapter sequences along with Illumina sample barcodes were introduced in two successive PCR steps. TCR alpha and beta cDNA libraries were sequenced on the Illumina HiSeq platform with custom primers. The source study handled its data this way. MiGEC processed the raw reads to extract unique molecular identifiers, while MiXCR was used to determine the CDR3 positions. Recombination models were inferred per individual with the repgenHMM and IGoR tools using an EM algorithm. Shared clonotypes were analyzed with the tcR package in R, and sharing was normalized by the product of cloneset sizes. To study raw recombination without the effects of thymic and clonal selection, out-of-frame nonproductive sequences were analyzed. The public reads were run again by TCRdb, first through fastp at Q25 and then through MiXCR, and only productive beta chains were kept. Entries that share a CDR3 protein sequence are merged under the most common genes and DNA. TCRdb's processing, not the study's, gives the V and J calls here. This sample lists about 330,000 distinct CDR3 sequences; approximately 13% were detected once. The ten most abundant clones make up more than 6% of the sample.

This clonotype came up a few times. The antigen this receptor binds is unknown. No base-level quality is on record; no much larger clone is a single base apart. On the study overall, not on this receptor specifically: In monozygotic twins, out-of-frame TCR alpha sharing was systematically underestimated by recombination models, although the models agreed with sharing between unrelated individuals. Invariant T cells such as MAIT and iNKT could partly confound zero-insertion analyses, though diverse VJ usage argued against this for most clonotypes. Compared with coincidental sharing between unrelated individuals, out-of-frame TCR alpha sequences shared between twins showed an excess of sequences with low generation probability. Conclusions relied on cross-sectional statistical analysis, since the same donors could not be followed over many years. The excess sharing between twins in beta out-of-frame sequences was weaker because fewer shared sequences reduced the signal-to-noise ratio. Abundant cord blood beta clonotypes had fewer insertions, young adult naive repertoires showed a similar but weaker trend, and memory repertoires showed no such trend.

These data were also filed under a second study, of yellow fever vaccine responses in identical twins. As the second publication notes: The authors reported that the T cell response to vaccination in identical twins appeared partly convergent and partly personalized. The study precisely tracked vaccine-responding T cell clones in identical twins.

Sample: CD8+ T cells sorted from blood. The clonotype was recovered from a woman aged 18-30 years in good health.

The bases are TGTGCCAGCACCTGGGACAGGGGCTGGAGCAATCAGCCCCAGCATTTT. It specifies CASTWDRGWSNQPQHF. Recombination connected TRBV6-1 to TRBJ1-5, and 10 junctional nucleotides match TRBD1. The V end gives up 7 bases and the J end 1 base, leaving 7 bases in the junction not matched to a gene. In the germline V gene, CDR1 corresponds to MNHNS and CDR2 to SASEGT. Measured from the cysteine to the phenylalanine, the CDR3 is 16 residues long. Only the CDR3 DNA stays, 48 bases, in frame from base 1.